These 4 T cell receptor beta chains were sequenced from one sample in a study of cytomegalovirus exposure and HLA in healthy donors. PCR involved 60 Vbeta and 13 Jbeta primers. Here immunoSEQ multiplex PCR was the method, and the copy in TCRdb shows in-frame clones only, minus some. The sample carries about 200,000 clones, approximately 78% recorded once. The sample consisted of PBMCs. The source of these receptors is a woman aged 40 to 50 in good health and CMV-seronegative.

This clone was seen only once. This chain uses TRBV5-1 with TRBJ2-7, with a weak D call TRBD1 (5 bases). CDR3 length: 15 residues. CDR1 and CDR2 from the germline V gene are SGHRS and YFSETQ. The germline V and J ends were trimmed by 4 bases and 2 bases, with 16 bases remaining between them. The CDR3 is CASSPETGPTYEQYF. CDR3 coding DNA: TGCGCCAGCAGCCCAGAAACAGGACCAACCTACGAGCAGTACTTC.

The chain recombines TRBV10-3 with TRBJ2-7; 7 bases fit TRBD1. The V gene end was trimmed by 3 bases and the J gene end by 0 bases; junction bases not matched to a gene: 5. The CDR3 runs to 15 residues. The germline V gene has CDR1 ENHRY and CDR2 SYGVKD. CDR3: CAISDDDRDSYEQYF. The CDR3 region has the DNA TGTGCCATCAGTGATGACGACAGGGACTCCTACGAGCAGTACTTC.

This chain joins TRBV6-5 and TRBJ1-1, with TRBD1 matching 7 bases. This CDR3 region has 16 residues. Trimming removed 0 bases from V and 4 bases from J; junction bases left unmatched: 8. Per the germline V gene, CDR1 is MNHEY and CDR2 is SVGAGI. The CDR3 DNA reads as TGTGCCAGCAGTTACTCGTTTACAGGGGAGGCCACTGAAGCTTTCTTT. Amino acids: CASSYSFTGEATEAFF.

This chain connects TRBV6-4 to TRBJ2-3, with D possibly TRBD2 on 5 matching bases. CDR3 length: 15 residues. The V and J ends lost 2 bases and 3 bases respectively, with 12 bases between them. Germline V gene lookup returns CDR1 MRHNA and CDR2 SNTAGT. Here the CDR3 DNA reads TGTGCCAGCAGTGACAGTGTGGGAGCGACAGATACGCAGTATTTT. Amino acids: CASSDSVGATDTQYF.